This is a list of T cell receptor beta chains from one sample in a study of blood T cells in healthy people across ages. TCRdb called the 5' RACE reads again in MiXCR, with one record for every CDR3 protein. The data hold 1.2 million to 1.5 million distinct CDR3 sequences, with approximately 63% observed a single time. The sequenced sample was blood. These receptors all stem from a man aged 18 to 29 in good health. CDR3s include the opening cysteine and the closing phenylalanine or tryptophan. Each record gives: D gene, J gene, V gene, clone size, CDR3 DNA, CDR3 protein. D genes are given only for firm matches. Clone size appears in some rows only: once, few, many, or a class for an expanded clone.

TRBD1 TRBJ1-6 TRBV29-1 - TGCAGCGTCGGGACAGCTCCTAATTCACCCCTCCACTTT CSVGTAPNSPLHF
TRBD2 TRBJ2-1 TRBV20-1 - TGCAGTGCAGGGGGACTAGCGAACAATGAGCAGTTCTTC CSAGGLANNEQFF
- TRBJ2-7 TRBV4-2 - TGTGCCAGCAGCCAAGATCCCGTGAGCTCCTACGAGCAGTACTTC CASSQDPVSSYEQYF
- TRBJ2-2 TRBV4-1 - TGCGCCAGCAGCCCACATGTGGGACGGACGAACACCGGGGAGCTGTTTTTT CASSPHVGRTNTGELFF
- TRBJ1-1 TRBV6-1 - TGTGCCAGCCTCCTCTACGGGACGGCGAACACTGAAGCTTTCTTT CASLLYGTANTEAFF
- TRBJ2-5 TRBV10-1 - TGCGCCAGCAGTGAGCTCCCAGGGGCCCAAGAGACCCAGTACTTC CASSELPGAQETQYF
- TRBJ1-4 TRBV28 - TGTGCCAGCAGTTTAGTCAGGGGAGGAACTAATGAAAAACTGTTTTTT CASSLVRGGTNEKLFF
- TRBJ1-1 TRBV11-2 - TGTGCCAGCAGCGGATCCAGGGCCCCGTACACTGAAGCTTTCTTT CASSGSRAPYTEAFF
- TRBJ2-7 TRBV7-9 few TGTGCCAGCAGCTTATCATCAAGGACACAGAGCTCCTACGAGCAGTACTTC CASSLSSRTQSSYEQYF
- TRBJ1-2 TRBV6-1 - TGTGCCAGCAGTACCTCGGGGTACTATGGCTACACCTTC CASSTSGYYGYTF
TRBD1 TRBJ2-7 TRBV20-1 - TGCAGTGCTAGCGGGACAGACCCACCCTACGAGCAGTACTTC CSASGTDPPYEQYF
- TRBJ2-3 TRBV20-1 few TGCAGTGCTAGTGGCACAGTTAGAGGGGGTAGCACAGATACGCAGTATTTT CSASGTVRGGSTDTQYF
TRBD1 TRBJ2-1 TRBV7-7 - TGTGCTAGCAGCATTGGACAGGGAGAGCAGTTCTTC CASSIGQGEQFF
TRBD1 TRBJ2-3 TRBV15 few TGTGCCACCAGCAGAGAAAGGGGGCAAGCAGATACGCAGTATTTT CATSRERGQADTQYF
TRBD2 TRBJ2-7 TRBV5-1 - TGCGCCAGCAGCACGCACTCGAGACTAGCGGGAGTCGAGCAGTACTTC CASSTHSRLAGVEQYF
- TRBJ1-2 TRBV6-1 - TGTGCCAGCAAAGAGTGGGAAGGGGCAGTGTACTATGGCTACACCTTC CASKEWEGAVYYGYTF
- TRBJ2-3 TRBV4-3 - TGCGCCAGCAGCCCGACTAGGGACACAGATACGCAGTATTTT CASSPTRDTDTQYF
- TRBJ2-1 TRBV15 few TGTGCCACCAGCAGAGATTCCGGGGCCTACGAGCAGTTCTTC CATSRDSGAYEQFF
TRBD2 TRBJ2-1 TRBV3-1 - TGTGCCAGCAGCCAAGACCCACTAGCGGGAGGGGGTGAGCAGTTCTTC CASSQDPLAGGGEQFF
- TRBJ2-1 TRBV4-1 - TGCGCCACTCATCCCACACCGGGACGCTTAATTAATGAGCAGTTCTTC CATHPTPGRLINEQFF
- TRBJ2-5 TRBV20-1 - TGCAGTGCCCTAAGGCGGTGGCAAGAGACCCAGTACTTC CSALRRWQETQYF
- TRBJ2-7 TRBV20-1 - TGCAGTGCTCACAGGGCCAGTTACGAGCAGTACTTC CSAHRASYEQYF
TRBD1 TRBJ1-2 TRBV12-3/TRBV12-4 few TGTGCCAGCAGCACTGGACAGGCTAACTATGGCTACACCTTC CASSTGQANYGYTF
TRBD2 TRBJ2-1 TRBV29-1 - TGCAGCGTTACAGGACTAGCGGGAGGGCCGAGCTCCTACAATGAGCAGTTCTTC CSVTGLAGGPSSYNEQFF
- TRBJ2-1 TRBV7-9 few TGTGCCAGCAGCTTCCTACAGGAATACAATGAGCAGTTCTTC CASSFLQEYNEQFF
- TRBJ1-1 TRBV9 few TGTGCCAGCAGCGTAGTCGTGGGACTGAACACTGAAGCTTTCTTT CASSVVVGLNTEAFF
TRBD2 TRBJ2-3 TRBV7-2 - TGTGCCAGCAGCTTAGTAGGGTCTAGCGGGGCGGAAGATACGCAGTATTTT CASSLVGSSGAEDTQYF
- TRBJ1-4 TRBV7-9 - TGTGCCAGCAGTCCGGATTCTTCAACTAATGAAAAACTGTTTTTT CASSPDSSTNEKLFF
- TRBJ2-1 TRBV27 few TGTGCCAGCAGTTTTGGGCAGAACTCCTACAATGAGCAGTTCTTC CASSFGQNSYNEQFF
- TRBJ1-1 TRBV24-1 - TGTGCCACCAGTGGGCCCGTGGGCAGCACTGAAGCTTTCTTT CATSGPVGSTEAFF
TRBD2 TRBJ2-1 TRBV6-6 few TGTGCCAGCAGTTACGACCTGGGGGGGTACAATGAGCAGTTCTTC CASSYDLGGYNEQFF
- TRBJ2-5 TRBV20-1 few TGCAGTGCTAGCCACGGCTTTGGGACCCAGTACTTC CSASHGFGTQYF
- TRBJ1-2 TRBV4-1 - TGCGCCAGCAGCCCTAATGGGGACGGTGGCTACACCTTC CASSPNGDGGYTF
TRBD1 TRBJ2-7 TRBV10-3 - TGTGCCATCAGTGTAGAGACCCTGGGACAGGTCTACGAGCAGTACTTC CAISVETLGQVYEQYF
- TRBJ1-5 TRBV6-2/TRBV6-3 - TGTGCCAGCAGCAATGGGATAGATCAGCCCCAGCATTTT CASSNGIDQPQHF
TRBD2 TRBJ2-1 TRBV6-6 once TGTGCCAGCAGCATTAGCGGGGGGGCTGAGGATGAGCAGTTCTTC CASSISGGAEDEQFF
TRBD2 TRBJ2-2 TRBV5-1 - TGCGCCAGCAGCTTAGGGACTAGCGGACACACCGGGGAGCTGTTTTTT CASSLGTSGHTGELFF
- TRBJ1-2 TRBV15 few TGTGCCACCAGCAGAGATGTAAGTGGAGGTGGCTACACCTTC CATSRDVSGGGYTF
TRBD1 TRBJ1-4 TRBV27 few TGTGCCAGCAGTCTAACAGGGGGCTGGGAAAAACTGTTTTTT CASSLTGGWEKLFF
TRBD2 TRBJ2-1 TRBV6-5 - TGTGCCAGCAAGGAACCTCTAGCGCGGGGGGAGTTCTTC CASKEPLARGEFF
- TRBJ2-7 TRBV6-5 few TGTGCCAGCAAGAACGGCGAGCAGTACTTC CASKNGEQYF
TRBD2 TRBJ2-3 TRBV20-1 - TGCAGTGCTAGAGAGCGGGAGGGCCTTCAGGCGCAGTATTTT CSAREREGLQAQYF
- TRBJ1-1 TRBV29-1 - TGCAGCGTTGGGCTGGGAAGTCAGAACACTGAAGCTTTCTTT CSVGLGSQNTEAFF
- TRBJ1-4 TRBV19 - TGTGCCAGTAGTATCTTCCGGGATGAAAAACTGTTTTTT CASSIFRDEKLFF
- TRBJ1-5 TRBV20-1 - TGCAGTCCTAGTCAGGCAGTCTATCAGCCCCAGCATTTT CSPSQAVYQPQHF
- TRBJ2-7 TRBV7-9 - TGTGCCAGCAGCCACAGGGAAAGAGAGTCCTACGAGCAGTACTTC CASSHRERESYEQYF
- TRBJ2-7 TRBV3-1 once TGTGCCAGCAGGACTACTCTCAGGGGCAGTACCTACGAGCAGTACTTC CASRTTLRGSTYEQYF
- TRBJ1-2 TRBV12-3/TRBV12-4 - TGTGCCAGCAGTACCTACAGGGTCGGTGGGAACTATGGCTACACCTTC CASSTYRVGGNYGYTF